Listed here is a single TCR beta chain. CDR3 length: 14 amino acids. Looked up from germline, CDR1 is DFQATT and CDR2 is SNEGSKA (reference sequence). The V gene end was trimmed by 3 bases and the J gene end by 0 bases; junction bases not matched to a gene: 2. The sample originates from a study of T cells in Graves' hyperthyroidism and ophthalmopathy. What was amplified from RNA transcripts were TCR beta CDR3 regions. TCR CDR3 underwent first-round RT-PCR with the HTBI primer set. Each CDR3 protein is one row after TCRdb ran MiXCR on the multiplex PCR reads. This sample has approximately 380,000 distinct CDR3 sequences, with 11% to 15% found just once.

The chain is built from TRBV20-1 and TRBJ1-3; the match to TRBD1 covers 7 bases. This sequence originates from a man aged 50-60 years with Graves' ophthalmopathy. Source material: blood. The CDR3 spells CSARRTGSGNTIYF. The CDR3 nucleotides read TGCAGTGCTAGGAGGACAGGCTCTGGAAACACCATATATTTT.